The present entry profiles one TCR beta chain with its context. What it binds is unknown. V lost 3 bases, J lost 3 bases, and 4 bases lay in between. CDR1 and CDR2 (germline): KGHSH, LQKENI. The CDR3 is 12 amino acids. This entry is derived from a study of T-cell memory formation after mild COVID-19. cDNA libraries for TCR alpha and TCR beta, carrying sample barcodes and UMIs, came from 5'RACE with constant-segment primers. MiXCR was run by TCRdb on the 5' RACE reads, yielding one entry per CDR3 protein. The sample has 350,000 to 400,000 distinct CDR3 sequences, over 20% seen once. Study-wide results and caveats: CD4+ bias marked clones expanding day 15 to 37, unlike balanced contracting clones.

What was sequenced was PBMCs or a T cell subset sorted from them (not recorded which). This TCR was recovered from an adult woman who had mild COVID-19 (a few samples of this study predate the infection). Cell type and time point are not known. The chain recombines TRBV18 with TRBJ2-3; D is unresolved. This CDR3 reads CASSPATDTQYF. DNA of the CDR3: TGTGCCAGCTCACCTGCGACAGATACGCAGTATTTT.